The clone carrying this T cell receptor (beta chain) was found many times. Its specificity is not known. TCRdb processed the 5' RACE reads anew with MiXCR; each CDR3 protein has one entry. This sample has under 450,000 distinct CDR3 sequences, with roughly 18% found just once. The data derive from a study of identical twins. Study-wide results and limits: Insertions ran lower in abundant cord blood beta clonotypes, though not in memory repertoires.

The CDR3 sequence is 14 residues long. In germline, CDR1 is SGHRS, CDR2 YFSETQ. V lost 1 base and J lost 5, with 13 bases in between. J is TRBJ2-7 and V is TRBV5-1; D perhaps matches TRBD2 (7 bases). The receptor was derived from a man aged 45 to 65 in good health. The sample consisted of naive T cells sorted from blood. CDR3 sequence (DNA): TGCGCCAGCAGCTTGCACAGGGAGGGTAACGAGCAGTACTTC. Translation: CASSLHREGNEQYF.